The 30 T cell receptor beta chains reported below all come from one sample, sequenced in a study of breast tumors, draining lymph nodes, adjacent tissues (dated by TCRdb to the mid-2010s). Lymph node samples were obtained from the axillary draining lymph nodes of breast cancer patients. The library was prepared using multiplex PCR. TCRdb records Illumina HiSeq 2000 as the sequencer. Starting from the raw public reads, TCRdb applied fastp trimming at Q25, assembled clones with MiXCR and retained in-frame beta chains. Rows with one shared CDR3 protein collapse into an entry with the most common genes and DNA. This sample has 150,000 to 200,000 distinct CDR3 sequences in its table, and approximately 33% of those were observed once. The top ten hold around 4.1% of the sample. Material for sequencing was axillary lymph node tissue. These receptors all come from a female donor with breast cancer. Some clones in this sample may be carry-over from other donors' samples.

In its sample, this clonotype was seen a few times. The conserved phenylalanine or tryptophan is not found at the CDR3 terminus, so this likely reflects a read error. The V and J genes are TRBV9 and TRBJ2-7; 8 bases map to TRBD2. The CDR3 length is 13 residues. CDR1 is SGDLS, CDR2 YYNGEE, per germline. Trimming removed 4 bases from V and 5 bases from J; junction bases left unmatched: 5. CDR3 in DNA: TGTGCCAGCAGCCCGGCGGGGGGAGACGAGCAGTACTCC. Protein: CASSPAGGDEQYS.

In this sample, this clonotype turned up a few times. The CDR3 coding sequence is TGTGCCAGCAGCGCCGTGCAACAGTTCCAAGAGACCCAGTACTTC. It is translated as CASSAVQQFQETQYF. The V call is TRBV7-9, the J call TRBJ2-5; unclear D gene. Trimming pared 5 bases from V and 1 base from J, leaving 14 bases between. CDR1 is SEHNR, CDR2 FQNEAQ, per germline (reference sequence). The CDR3 length is 15 residues.

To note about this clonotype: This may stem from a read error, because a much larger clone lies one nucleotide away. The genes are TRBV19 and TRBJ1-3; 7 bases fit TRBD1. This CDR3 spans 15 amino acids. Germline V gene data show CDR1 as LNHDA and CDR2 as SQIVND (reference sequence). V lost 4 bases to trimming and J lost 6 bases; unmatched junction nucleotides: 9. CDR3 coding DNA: TGTGCCAGTAGTAAAGACAGGGTCAGAGAAAACACCATATATTTT. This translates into CASSKDRVRENTIYF.

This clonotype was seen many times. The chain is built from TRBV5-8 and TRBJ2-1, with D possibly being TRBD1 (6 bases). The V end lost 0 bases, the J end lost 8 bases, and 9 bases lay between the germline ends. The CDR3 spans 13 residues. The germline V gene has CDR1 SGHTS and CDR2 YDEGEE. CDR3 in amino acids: CASSLEAGDEQFF. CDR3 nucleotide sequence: TGTGCCAGCAGCTTGGAGGCAGGGGATGAGCAGTTCTTC.

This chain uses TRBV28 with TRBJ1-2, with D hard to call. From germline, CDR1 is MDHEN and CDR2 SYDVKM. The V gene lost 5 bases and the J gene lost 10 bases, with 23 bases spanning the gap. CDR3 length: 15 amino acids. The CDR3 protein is CASSPRSAGTPNYTF. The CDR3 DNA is TGTGCCAGCAGTCCCCGTTCCGCCGGAACCCCTAACTACACCTTC.

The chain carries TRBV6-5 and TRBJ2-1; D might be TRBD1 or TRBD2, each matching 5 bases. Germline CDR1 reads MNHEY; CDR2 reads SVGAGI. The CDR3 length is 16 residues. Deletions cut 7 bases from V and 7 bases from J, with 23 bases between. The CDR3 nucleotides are TGTGCCAGCAAAACTGGCCTAAGGTCCTGGGGGAATGAGCAGTTCTTC. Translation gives CASKTGLRSWGNEQFF.

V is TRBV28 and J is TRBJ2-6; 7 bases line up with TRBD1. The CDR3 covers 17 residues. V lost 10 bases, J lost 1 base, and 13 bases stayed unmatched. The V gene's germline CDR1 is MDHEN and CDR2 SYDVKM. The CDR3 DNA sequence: TGTGCCATCAAGAGACAGGGTTTGGTTTCTGGGGCCAACGTCCTGACTTTC. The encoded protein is CAIKRQGLVSGANVLTF.

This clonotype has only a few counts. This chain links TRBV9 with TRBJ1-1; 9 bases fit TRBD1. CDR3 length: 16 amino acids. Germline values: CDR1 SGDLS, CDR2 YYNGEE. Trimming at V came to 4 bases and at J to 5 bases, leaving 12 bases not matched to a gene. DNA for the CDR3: TGTGCCAGCAGCTTCCGACAGGGGGTATCCCCGACTGAAGCTTTCTTT. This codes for CASSFRQGVSPTEAFF.

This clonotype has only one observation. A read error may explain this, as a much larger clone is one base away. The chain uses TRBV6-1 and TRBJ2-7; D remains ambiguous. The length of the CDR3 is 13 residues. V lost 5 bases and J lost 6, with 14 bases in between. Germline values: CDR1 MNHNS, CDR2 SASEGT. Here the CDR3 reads CASSPPGGVEQYF. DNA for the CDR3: TGTGCCAGCAGTCCCCCGGGTGGGGTCGAGCAGTACTTC.

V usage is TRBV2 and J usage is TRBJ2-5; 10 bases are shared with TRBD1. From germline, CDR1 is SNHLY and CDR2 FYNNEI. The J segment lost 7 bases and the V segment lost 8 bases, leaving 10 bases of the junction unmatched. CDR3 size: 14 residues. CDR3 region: CASFRDRGSGTQYF. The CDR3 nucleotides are TGTGCCAGCTTCCGGGACAGGGGCTCTGGGACCCAGTACTTC.

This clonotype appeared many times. DNA of the CDR3: TGTGCCAGCAGCTTGATCAGGTCAGATACGCAGTATTTT. As protein: CASSLIRSDTQYF. This chain joins TRBV5-5 and TRBJ2-3; D remains unclear. Trimming cost V 1 base and J 4 bases, with 7 bases left between them. The CDR3 loop spans 13 amino acids. Germline values: CDR1 SGHKS, CDR2 YYEKEE (reference sequence). The variable domain in full, with the rest retrieved from reference TRBV5-5 and TRBJ2-3, is DAGVTQSPTHLIKTRGQQVTLRCSPISGHKSVSWYQQVLGQGPQFIFQYYEKEERGRGNFPDRFSARQFPNYSSELNVNALLLGDSALYLCASSLIRSDTQYFGPGTRLTVL.

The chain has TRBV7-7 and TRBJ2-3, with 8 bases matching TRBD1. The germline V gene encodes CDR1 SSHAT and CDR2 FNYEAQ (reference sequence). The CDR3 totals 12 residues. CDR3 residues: CARTGWEDTQYF. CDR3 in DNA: TGTGCTAGGACAGGGTGGGAAGATACGCAGTATTTT.

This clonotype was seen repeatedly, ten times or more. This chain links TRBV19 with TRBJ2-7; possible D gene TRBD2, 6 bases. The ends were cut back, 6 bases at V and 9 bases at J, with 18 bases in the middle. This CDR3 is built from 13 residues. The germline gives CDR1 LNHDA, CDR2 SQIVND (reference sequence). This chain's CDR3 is CASSPGVLGRQYF. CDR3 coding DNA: TGTGCCAGTAGCCCGGGGGTTTTGGGACGGCAGTACTTC.

The CDR3 loop reads CASSRVGGRKTTNEKLFF. DNA of the CDR3: TGTGCCAGTAGCAGGGTGGGGGGCAGAAAGACAACTAATGAAAAACTGTTTTTT. V gene TRBV19 combines with J gene TRBJ1-4; TRBD1 might be the D (6 bases). With 6 bases removed from V and 0 bases from J, the gap between germline ends came to 20 bases. CDR1 and CDR2 from the germline V gene are LNHDA and SQIVND (reference sequence). This CDR3 region has 18 residues.

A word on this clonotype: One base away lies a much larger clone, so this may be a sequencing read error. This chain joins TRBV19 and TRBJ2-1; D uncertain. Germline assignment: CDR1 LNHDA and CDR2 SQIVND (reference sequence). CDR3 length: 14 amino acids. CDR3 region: CASRSQSSYDEQFF. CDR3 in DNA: TGTGCCAGTCGGTCGCAGAGCTCCTACGATGAGCAGTTCTTC. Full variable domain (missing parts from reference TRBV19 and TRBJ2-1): DGGITQSPKYLFRKEGQNVTLSCEQNLNHDAMYWYRQDPGQGLRLIYYSQIVNDFQKGDIAEGYSVSREKKESFPLTVTSAQKNPTAFYLCASRSQSSYDEQFFGPGTRLTVL.

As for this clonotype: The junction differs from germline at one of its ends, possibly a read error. The CDR3 nucleotides are TGTGCTAGCAGCGGCCGACTAGCGGGGATCACAGATACGCAGTATTTT. As protein: CASSGRLAGITDTQYF. The chain couples TRBV7-7 to TRBJ2-3, with 11 positions matching TRBD2. The CDR3 covers 16 residues. In germline, CDR1 is SSHAT, CDR2 FNYEAQ (reference sequence).

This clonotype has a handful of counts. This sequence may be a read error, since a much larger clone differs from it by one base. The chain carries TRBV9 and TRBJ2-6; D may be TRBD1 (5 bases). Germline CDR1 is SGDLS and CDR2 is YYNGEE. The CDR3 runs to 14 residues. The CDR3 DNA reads TGTGCCAGCAGCTCCAGATCTGGGGCCGACGTCCTGACTTTC. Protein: CASSSRSGADVLTF.

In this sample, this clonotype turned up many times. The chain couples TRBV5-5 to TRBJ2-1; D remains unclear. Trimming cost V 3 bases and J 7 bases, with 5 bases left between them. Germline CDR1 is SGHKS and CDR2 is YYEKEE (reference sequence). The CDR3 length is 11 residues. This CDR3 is CASSWANEQFF. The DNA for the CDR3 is TGTGCCAGCAGCTGGGCTAATGAGCAGTTCTTC.

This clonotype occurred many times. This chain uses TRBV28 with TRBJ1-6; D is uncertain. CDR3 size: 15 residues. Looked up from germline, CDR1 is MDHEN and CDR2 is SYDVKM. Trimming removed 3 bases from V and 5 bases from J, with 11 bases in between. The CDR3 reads CASSFISPNNSPLHF. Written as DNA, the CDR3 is TGTGCCAGCAGTTTCATCTCTCCAAATAATTCACCCCTCCACTTT.

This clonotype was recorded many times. The CDR3 spells CSARDRRERVLSGYEQYF. The CDR3 DNA reads TGCAGTGCTAGAGATCGGCGGGAGAGGGTGTTGAGCGGGTACGAGCAGTACTTC. The chain links TRBV20-1 to TRBJ2-7, with 7 bases aligning to TRBD2. The CDR3 has 18 amino acids. The J segment lost 4 bases and the V segment lost 0 bases, leaving 18 bases of the junction unmatched. Germline V CDR1 and CDR2: DFQATT, SNEGSKA (reference sequence).

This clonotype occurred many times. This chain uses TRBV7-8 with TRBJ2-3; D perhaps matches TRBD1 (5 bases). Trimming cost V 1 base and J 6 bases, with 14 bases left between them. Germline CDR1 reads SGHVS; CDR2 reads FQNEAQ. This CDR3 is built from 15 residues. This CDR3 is CASSLEDSPADTQYF. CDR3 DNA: TGTGCCAGCAGCTTAGAAGACAGCCCCGCCGATACGCAGTATTTT.

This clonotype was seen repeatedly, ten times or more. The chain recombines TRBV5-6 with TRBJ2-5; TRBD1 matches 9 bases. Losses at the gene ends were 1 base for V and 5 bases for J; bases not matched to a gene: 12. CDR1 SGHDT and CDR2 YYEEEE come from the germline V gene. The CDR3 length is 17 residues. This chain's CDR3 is CASSLLGTGRKGETQYF. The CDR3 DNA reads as TGTGCCAGCAGCTTGTTAGGGACAGGGCGTAAGGGGGAGACCCAGTACTTC. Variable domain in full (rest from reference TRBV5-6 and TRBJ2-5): DAGVTQSPTHLIKTRGQQVTLRCSPKSGHDTVSWYQQALGQGPQFIFQYYEEEERQRGNFPDRFSGHQFPNYSSELNVNALLLGDSALYLCASSLLGTGRKGETQYFGPGTRLLVL.

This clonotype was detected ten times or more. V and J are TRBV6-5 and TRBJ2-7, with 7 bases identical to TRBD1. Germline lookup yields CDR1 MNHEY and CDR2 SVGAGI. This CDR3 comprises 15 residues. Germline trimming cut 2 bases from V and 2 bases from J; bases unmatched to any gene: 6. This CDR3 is CASSYGRQGAYEQYF. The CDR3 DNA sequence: TGTGCCAGCAGTTACGGCCGGCAGGGGGCCTACGAGCAGTACTTC.

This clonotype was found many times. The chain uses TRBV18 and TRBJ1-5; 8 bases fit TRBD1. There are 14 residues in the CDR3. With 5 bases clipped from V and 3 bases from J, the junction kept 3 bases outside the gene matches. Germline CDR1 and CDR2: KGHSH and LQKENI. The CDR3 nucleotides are TGTGCCAGCTCAGGGACAGGTAACAATCAGCCCCAGCATTTT. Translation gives CASSGTGNNQPQHF.

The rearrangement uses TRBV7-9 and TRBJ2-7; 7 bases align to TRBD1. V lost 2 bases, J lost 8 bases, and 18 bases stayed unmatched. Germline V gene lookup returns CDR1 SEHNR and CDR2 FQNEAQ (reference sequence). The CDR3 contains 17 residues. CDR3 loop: CASSLNLGWDSRYQQYF. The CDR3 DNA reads TGTGCCAGCAGCTTAAATCTTGGCTGGGACAGCCGGTACCAGCAGTACTTC.

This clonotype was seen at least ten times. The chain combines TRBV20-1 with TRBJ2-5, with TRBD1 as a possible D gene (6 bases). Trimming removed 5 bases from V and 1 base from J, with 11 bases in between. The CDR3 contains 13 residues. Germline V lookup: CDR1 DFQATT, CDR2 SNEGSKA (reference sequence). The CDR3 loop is CSASGQRQETQYF. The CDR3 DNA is TGCAGTGCTTCCGGACAGCGCCAAGAGACCCAGTACTTC.

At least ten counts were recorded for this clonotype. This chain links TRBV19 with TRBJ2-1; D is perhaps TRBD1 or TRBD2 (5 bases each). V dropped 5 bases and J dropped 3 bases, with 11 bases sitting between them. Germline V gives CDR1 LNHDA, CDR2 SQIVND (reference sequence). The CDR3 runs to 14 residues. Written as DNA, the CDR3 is TGTGCCAGTAGTGTTTCGGGGCGCTACAATGAGCAGTTCTTC. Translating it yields CASSVSGRYNEQFF.

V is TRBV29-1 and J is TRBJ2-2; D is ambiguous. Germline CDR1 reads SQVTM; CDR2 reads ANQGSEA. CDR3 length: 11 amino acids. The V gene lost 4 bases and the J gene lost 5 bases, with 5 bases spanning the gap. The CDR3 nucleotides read TGCAGCGTTGGGGGAACCGGGGAGCTGTTTTTT. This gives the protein CSVGGTGELFF.

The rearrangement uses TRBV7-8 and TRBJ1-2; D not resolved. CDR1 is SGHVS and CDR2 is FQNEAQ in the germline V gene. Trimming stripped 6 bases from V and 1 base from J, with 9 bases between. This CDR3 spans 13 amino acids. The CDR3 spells CASSPRDNYGYTF. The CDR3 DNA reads TGTGCCAGCAGTCCCCGGGATAACTATGGCTACACCTTC.

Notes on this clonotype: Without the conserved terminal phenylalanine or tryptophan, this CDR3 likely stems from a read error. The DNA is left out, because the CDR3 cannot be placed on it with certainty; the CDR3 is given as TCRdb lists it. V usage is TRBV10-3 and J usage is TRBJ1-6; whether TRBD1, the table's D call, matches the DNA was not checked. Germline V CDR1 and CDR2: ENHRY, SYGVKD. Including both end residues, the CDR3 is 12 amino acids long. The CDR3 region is CAIRGGIHPSIL.